Sequencing of this T cell receptor (beta chain) was carried out in a study of blood T cell repertoires in COVID-19. Study as a whole: There were acute and convalescent COVID-19 samples, and they came from the United States, Italy and Spain. Sources were T cells, B-cell-depleted T cells, or PBMCs; the material itself was cDNA or gDNA.

The germline V gene has CDR1 SNHLY and CDR2 FYNNEI. This CDR3 has 11 amino acids. Trimming pared 6 bases from V and 11 bases from J, leaving 11 bases between. Data came from immunoSEQ multiplex PCR; TCRdb stores just in-frame clones and leaves some out. The sample has approximately 30,000 clones; about 88% are singletons. The sequencing sample was made of peripheral blood. This receptor was identified in a woman at least 80 years old with active or convalescent COVID-19. The chain carries TRBV2 and TRBJ1-5, with a tentative D call TRBD1 (6 bases). In nucleotides, the CDR3 is TGTGCCAGCAGGGACCCAGGGGCCCAGCATTTT. It codes for CASRDPGAQHF.